This record concerns one TCR beta chain sequence. Its antigen is currently unknown. The CDR3 is 15 amino acids. The V gene end was trimmed by 2 bases and the J gene end by 6 bases; junction bases not matched to a gene: 4. Germline-derived CDR1 and CDR2 are WSHSY and SAAADI. The data stem from a study of regulatory T cells in long-lasting Graves disease. General study findings and limits: Those with persistent Graves' had less TCR diversity than newly diagnosed patients.

TCR beta libraries were built with iRepertoire HTBI primers and Arm-PCR of CDR3 regions. MiXCR, applied by TCRdb to the multiplex PCR reads, yields one record per CDR3 protein. The data hold about 320,000 distinct CDR3 sequences, with 15% to 20% observed a single time. As for time point: newly diagnosed GD, antithyroid drugs for less than 3 months. TCR sequences were obtained from RNA taken from PBMCs. The chain is built from TRBV10-2 and TRBJ2-2, with 9 positions matching TRBD2. This receptor was obtained from a female donor with Graves disease. The specimen was peripheral blood mononuclear cells (PBMCs), collected at new diagnosis, from a patient treated with antithyroid drugs. In DNA, the CDR3 is TGCGCCAGCAGTGAGACTAGCGGGTATGCCGGGGAGCTGTTTTTT. Encoded protein: CASSETSGYAGELFF.